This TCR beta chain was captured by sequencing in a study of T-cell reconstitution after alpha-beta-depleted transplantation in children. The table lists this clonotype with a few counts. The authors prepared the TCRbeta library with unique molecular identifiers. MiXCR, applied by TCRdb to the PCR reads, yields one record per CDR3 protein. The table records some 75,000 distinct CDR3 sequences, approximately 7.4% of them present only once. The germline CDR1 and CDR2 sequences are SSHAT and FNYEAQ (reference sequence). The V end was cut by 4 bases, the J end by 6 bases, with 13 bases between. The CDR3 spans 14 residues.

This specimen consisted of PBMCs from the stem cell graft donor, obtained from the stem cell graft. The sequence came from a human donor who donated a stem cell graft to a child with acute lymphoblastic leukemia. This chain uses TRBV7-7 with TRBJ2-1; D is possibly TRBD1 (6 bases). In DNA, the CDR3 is TGTGCCAGCAGCTCAGGGGAAGGGGGCAATGAGCAGTTCTTC. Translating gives CASSSGEGGNEQFF.